A selection of T cell receptor beta chains follows, all from one sample in a study of control samples from healthy donors and cancer patients. Using immunoSEQ multiplex PCR, the repertoire was profiled, and TCRdb retains in-frame clones only, with some absent. The data contain around 63,000 clones, roughly 86% of them seen just once; the ten biggest clones take up under 2.5%. The specimen was PBMCs. These receptors came from a woman aged 45-65 years with head and neck cancer. CDR3s include the opening cysteine and the closing phenylalanine or tryptophan. D genes are given only for firm matches. Only part of the rows carry a size: once, few, many, or a class if the clone is expanded.

clone_size: -; d_call: TRBD1; v_call: TRBV24-1; j_call: TRBJ1-6; cdr3_nt: TGTGCCACCAGTGAGACCCCGGGACAGGGGGCAATCGATTCACCCCTCCACTTT; cdr3_aa: CATSETPGQGAIDSPLHF
clone_size: -; d_call: TRBD1; v_call: TRBV10-1; j_call: TRBJ1-1; cdr3_nt: TGCGCCAGCAGTGACCCGGACAGGCCTGCTTTCTTT; cdr3_aa: CASSDPDRPAFF
clone_size: -; d_call: -; v_call: TRBV2; j_call: TRBJ1-5; cdr3_nt: TGTGCCAGCAGTGATGCGGGGTATCCCCAGCATTTT; cdr3_aa: CASSDAGYPQHF
clone_size: -; d_call: TRBD1; v_call: TRBV9; j_call: TRBJ1-3; cdr3_nt: TGTGCCAGCAGCGTATCCGGGACAGGGGGGAACACCATATATTTT; cdr3_aa: CASSVSGTGGNTIYF
clone_size: once; d_call: TRBD1; v_call: TRBV5-1; j_call: TRBJ2-3; cdr3_nt: TGCGCCAGCAGCGGCCGGGACAGGGGGCTTTCTCAGCGCCCAGATACGCAGTATTTT; cdr3_aa: CASSGRDRGLSQRPDTQYF
clone_size: -; d_call: -; v_call: TRBV7-2; j_call: TRBJ2-5; cdr3_nt: TGTGCCAGCAGCTTAGCACAGCCCCCAGAGACCCAGTACTTC; cdr3_aa: CASSLAQPPETQYF
clone_size: -; d_call: -; v_call: TRBV5-1; j_call: TRBJ2-1; cdr3_nt: TGCGCCAGCAGCTTATCTGGACACAATGAGCAGTTCTTC; cdr3_aa: CASSLSGHNEQFF
clone_size: few; d_call: -; v_call: TRBV7-2; j_call: TRBJ2-4; cdr3_nt: TGTGCCAGCAGCCCCGGACAGCTAGCCAAAAACATTCAGTACTTC; cdr3_aa: CASSPGQLAKNIQYF
clone_size: -; d_call: -; v_call: TRBV18; j_call: TRBJ2-5; cdr3_nt: TGTGCCAGCTCACTTATGCAGAGCGAGACCCAGTACTTC; cdr3_aa: CASSLMQSETQYF
clone_size: few; d_call: -; v_call: TRBV27; j_call: TRBJ1-5; cdr3_nt: TGTGCCAGCACTCCCGATTTAAATCAGCCCCAGCATTTT; cdr3_aa: CASTPDLNQPQHF
clone_size: -; d_call: TRBD1; v_call: TRBV2; j_call: TRBJ2-7; cdr3_nt: TGTGCCAGCAGTCCTCCGGGACAGGGGGCTGGCGAGCAGTACTTC; cdr3_aa: CASSPPGQGAGEQYF
clone_size: -; d_call: TRBD1; v_call: TRBV29-1; j_call: TRBJ1-1; cdr3_nt: TGCAGCGGGGGACAGGGGCACACTGAAGCTTTCTTT; cdr3_aa: CSGGQGHTEAFF
clone_size: -; d_call: TRBD2; v_call: TRBV27; j_call: TRBJ2-4; cdr3_nt: TGTGCCAGCAGTCCCTGGGGGGGGAGACAAAACATTCAGTACTTC; cdr3_aa: CASSPWGGRQNIQYF
clone_size: -; d_call: -; v_call: TRBV7-2; j_call: TRBJ1-3; cdr3_nt: TGTGCCAGCAGCCTCCTCGGACGAAGTGCCACCATATATTTT; cdr3_aa: CASSLLGRSATIYF
clone_size: once; d_call: TRBD2; v_call: TRBV6-2/TRBV6-3; j_call: TRBJ2-1; cdr3_nt: TGTGCCAGCAGCTTGGGAGGGCGCAATGAGCAGTTCTTC; cdr3_aa: CASSLGGRNEQFF
clone_size: -; d_call: TRBD2; v_call: TRBV9; j_call: TRBJ2-3; cdr3_nt: TGTGCCAGCAGCTCTCGGACTAGCGGGTATACGCAGTATTTT; cdr3_aa: CASSSRTSGYTQYF
clone_size: -; d_call: TRBD1; v_call: TRBV27; j_call: TRBJ1-6; cdr3_nt: TGTGCCAGCAGTTTATCAGGGGGCTCTTCACCCCTCCACTTT; cdr3_aa: CASSLSGGSSPLHF
clone_size: -; d_call: -; v_call: TRBV6-2/TRBV6-3; j_call: TRBJ2-1; cdr3_nt: TGTGCCAGCAGCCGAGGCGGGACAGATCTCTACAATGAGCAGTTCTTC; cdr3_aa: CASSRGGTDLYNEQFF
clone_size: -; d_call: TRBD2; v_call: TRBV4-3; j_call: TRBJ2-3; cdr3_nt: TGCGCCAGCAGCCAGGAGGGAGGCGGGGGGCGCACAGATACGCAGTATTTT; cdr3_aa: CASSQEGGGGRTDTQYF
clone_size: -; d_call: -; v_call: TRBV7-9; j_call: TRBJ1-4; cdr3_nt: TGTGCCAGCAGCGGCGACTCGGTTGGTTTGATACTGTTTTTT; cdr3_aa: CASSGDSVGLILFF
clone_size: -; d_call: -; v_call: TRBV6-1; j_call: TRBJ1-2; cdr3_nt: TGTGCCAGCAGTGAGCTTGGGGGGGGCGCCGACGGCTACACCTTC; cdr3_aa: CASSELGGGADGYTF
clone_size: once; d_call: TRBD1; v_call: TRBV11-1; j_call: TRBJ1-4; cdr3_nt: TGTGCCAGCAGCTTGGGGACAGCAACTAATGAAAAACTGTTTTTT; cdr3_aa: CASSLGTATNEKLFF
clone_size: -; d_call: TRBD1; v_call: TRBV14; j_call: TRBJ2-3; cdr3_nt: TGTGCCAGCAGCGGTGGACAGGGAACAGATACGCAGTATTTT; cdr3_aa: CASSGGQGTDTQYF
clone_size: -; d_call: -; v_call: TRBV9; j_call: TRBJ1-3; cdr3_nt: TGTGCCAGCAGCAGGAGGGACACCATCTCTGGAAACACCATATATTTT; cdr3_aa: CASSRRDTISGNTIYF
clone_size: -; d_call: -; v_call: TRBV11-1; j_call: TRBJ2-1; cdr3_nt: TGTGCCAGCAGCTTAGAACGGGGGGCCCATGAGCAGTTCTTC; cdr3_aa: CASSLERGAHEQFF
clone_size: -; d_call: -; v_call: TRBV6-5; j_call: TRBJ1-4; cdr3_nt: TGTGCCAGCAGTATAGACAGGCGGGGGAAACTGTTTTTT; cdr3_aa: CASSIDRRGKLFF
clone_size: -; d_call: TRBD2; v_call: TRBV4-1; j_call: TRBJ2-3; cdr3_nt: TGCGCCAGCAGCCAGTTTGCGGGGGGCACAGATACGCAGTATTTT; cdr3_aa: CASSQFAGGTDTQYF
clone_size: -; d_call: -; v_call: TRBV28; j_call: TRBJ1-5; cdr3_nt: TGTGCCAGCCTGGGTCGGGGGATCAATCAGCCCCAGCATTTT; cdr3_aa: CASLGRGINQPQHF